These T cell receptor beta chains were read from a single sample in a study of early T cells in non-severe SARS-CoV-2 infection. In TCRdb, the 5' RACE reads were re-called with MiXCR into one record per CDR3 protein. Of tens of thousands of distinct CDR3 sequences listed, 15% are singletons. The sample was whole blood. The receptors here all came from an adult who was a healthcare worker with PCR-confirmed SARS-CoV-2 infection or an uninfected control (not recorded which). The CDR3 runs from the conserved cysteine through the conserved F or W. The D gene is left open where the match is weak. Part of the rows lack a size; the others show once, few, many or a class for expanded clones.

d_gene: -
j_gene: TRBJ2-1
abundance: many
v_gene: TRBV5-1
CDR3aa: CASSLRADSSYNEQFF
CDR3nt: TGCGCCAGCAGCCTGAGAGCCGACTCCTCCTACAATGAGCAGTTCTTC

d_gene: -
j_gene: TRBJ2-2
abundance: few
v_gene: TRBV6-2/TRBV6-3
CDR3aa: CASTILDTGELFF
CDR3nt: TGTGCCAGCACCATACTCGACACCGGGGAGCTGTTTTTT

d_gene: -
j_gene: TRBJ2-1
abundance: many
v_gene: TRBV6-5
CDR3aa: CASSESPRGASYNEQFF
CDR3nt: TGTGCCAGCAGTGAATCCCCCAGGGGGGCTTCCTACAATGAGCAGTTCTTC

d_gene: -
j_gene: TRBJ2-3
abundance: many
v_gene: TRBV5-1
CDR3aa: CASSFWGRDTQYF
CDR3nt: TGCGCCAGCAGCTTTTGGGGGAGAGATACGCAGTATTTT

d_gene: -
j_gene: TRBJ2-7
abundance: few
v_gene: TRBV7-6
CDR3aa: CASSQEGGTYEQYF
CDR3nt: TGTGCCAGCAGCCAAGAGGGTGGGACCTACGAGCAGTACTTC

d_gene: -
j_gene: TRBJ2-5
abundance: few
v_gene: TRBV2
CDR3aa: CASSVQETQYF
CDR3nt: TGTGCCAGCAGTGTTCAAGAGACCCAGTACTTC

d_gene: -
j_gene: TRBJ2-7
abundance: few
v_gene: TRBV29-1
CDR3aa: CSVSRGDEGEQYF
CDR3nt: TGCAGCGTTAGCAGAGGGGATGAGGGTGAGCAGTACTTC

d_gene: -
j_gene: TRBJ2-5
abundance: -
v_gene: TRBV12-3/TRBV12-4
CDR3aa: CASSPRGTQYF
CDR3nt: TGTGCCAGCAGTCCCAGGGGGACCCAGTACTTC

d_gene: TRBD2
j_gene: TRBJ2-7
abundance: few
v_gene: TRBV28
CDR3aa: CASSLGGNVYEQYF
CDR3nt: TGTGCCAGCAGTTTGGGGGGGAATGTCTACGAGCAGTACTTC

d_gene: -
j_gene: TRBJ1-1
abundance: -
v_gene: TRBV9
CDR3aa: CASSASSSLDEAFF
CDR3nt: TGTGCCAGCAGCGCCTCGTCCTCCTTGGATGAAGCTTTCTTT

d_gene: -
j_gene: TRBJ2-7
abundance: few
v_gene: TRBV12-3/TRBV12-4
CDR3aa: CASSTRRPPYEQYF
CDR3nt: TGTGCCAGCAGTACCCGAAGGCCTCCCTACGAGCAGTACTTC

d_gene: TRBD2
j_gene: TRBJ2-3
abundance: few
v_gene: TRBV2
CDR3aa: CASSRSGTSTDTQYF
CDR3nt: TGTGCCAGCAGTAGAAGCGGGACTAGCACAGATACGCAGTATTTT

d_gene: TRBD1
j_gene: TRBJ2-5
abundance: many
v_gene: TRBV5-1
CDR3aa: CASSPRQGAMETQYF
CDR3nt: TGCGCCAGCAGCCCCCGACAGGGGGCAATGGAGACCCAGTACTTC

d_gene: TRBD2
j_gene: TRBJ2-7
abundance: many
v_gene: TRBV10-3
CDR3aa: CAIRGLANSYEQYF
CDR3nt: TGTGCCATCAGGGGACTAGCGAACTCCTACGAGCAGTACTTC

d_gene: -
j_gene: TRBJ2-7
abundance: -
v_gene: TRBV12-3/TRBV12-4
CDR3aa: CASTLSQGSYEQYF
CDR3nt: TGTGCCAGCACACTGTCGCAGGGGTCCTACGAGCAGTACTTC

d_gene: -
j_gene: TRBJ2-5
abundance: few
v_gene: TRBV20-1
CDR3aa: CSARFPGLQETQYF
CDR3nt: TGCAGTGCTAGGTTTCCGGGACTCCAAGAGACCCAGTACTTC

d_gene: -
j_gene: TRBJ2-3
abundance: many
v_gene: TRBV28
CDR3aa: CASSLGRGTDTQYF
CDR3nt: TGTGCCAGCAGTTTAGGGCGGGGCACAGATACGCAGTATTTT

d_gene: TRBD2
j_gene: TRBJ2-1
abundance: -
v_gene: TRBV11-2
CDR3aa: CASSQGLAGGRHEQFF
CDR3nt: TGTGCCAGCAGTCAGGGACTAGCGGGAGGCCGGCATGAGCAGTTCTTC

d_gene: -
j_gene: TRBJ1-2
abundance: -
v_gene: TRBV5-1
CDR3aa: CASSLAGAAYGYTF
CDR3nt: TGCGCCAGCAGCTTGGCCGGGGCAGCCTATGGCTACACCTTC

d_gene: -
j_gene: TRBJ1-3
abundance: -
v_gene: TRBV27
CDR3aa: CASSSPSRGDTIYF
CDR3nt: TGTGCCAGCAGTTCTCCTTCCCGGGGAGACACCATATATTTT

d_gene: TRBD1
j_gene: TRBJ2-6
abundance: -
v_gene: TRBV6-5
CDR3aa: CASSQTGAGANVLTF
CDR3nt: TGTGCCAGCAGTCAAACAGGGGCGGGGGCCAACGTCCTGACTTTC

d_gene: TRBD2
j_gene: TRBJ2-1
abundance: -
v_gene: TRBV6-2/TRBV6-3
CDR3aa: CASKGSTSGRNEQFF
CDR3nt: TGTGCCAGCAAAGGTTCGACTAGCGGGAGAAATGAGCAGTTCTTC

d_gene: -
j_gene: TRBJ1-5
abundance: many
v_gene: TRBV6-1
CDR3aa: CASSEYGTSSPQHF
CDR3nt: TGTGCCAGCAGTGAATACGGCACCTCCTCGCCCCAGCATTTT

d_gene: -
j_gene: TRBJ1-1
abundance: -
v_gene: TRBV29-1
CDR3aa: CSVHSKLGAFF
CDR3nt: TGCAGCGTGCACTCCAAGCTGGGAGCTTTCTTT

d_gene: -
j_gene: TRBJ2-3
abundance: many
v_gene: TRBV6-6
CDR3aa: CASSHVERNRDTQYF
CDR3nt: TGTGCCAGCAGCCACGTGGAGCGAAACAGGGATACGCAGTATTTT

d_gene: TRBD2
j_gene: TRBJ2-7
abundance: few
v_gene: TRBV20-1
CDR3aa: CSAVGWDYSPYEQYF
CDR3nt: TGCAGTGCCGTAGGTTGGGACTACTCACCCTACGAGCAGTACTTC

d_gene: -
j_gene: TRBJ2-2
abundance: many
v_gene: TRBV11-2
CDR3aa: CASSLGAWAGELFF
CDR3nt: TGTGCCAGCAGCTTAGGGGCGTGGGCCGGGGAGCTGTTTTTT

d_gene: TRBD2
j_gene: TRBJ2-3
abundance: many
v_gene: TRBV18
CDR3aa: CASSPRLGLAGPGDTQYF
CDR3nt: TGTGCCAGCTCACCACGCCTGGGACTAGCGGGGCCAGGAGATACGCAGTATTTT

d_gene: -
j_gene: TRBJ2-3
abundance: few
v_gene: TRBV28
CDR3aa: CASSSPTDTQYF
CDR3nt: TGTGCCAGCAGTTCCCCGACAGATACGCAGTATTTT

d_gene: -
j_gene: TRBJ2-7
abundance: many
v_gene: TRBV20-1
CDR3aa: CSAGTPTYEQYF
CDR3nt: TGCAGTGCAGGGACCCCAACCTACGAGCAGTACTTC

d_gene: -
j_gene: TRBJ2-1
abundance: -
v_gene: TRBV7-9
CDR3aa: CASSYMSGQFF
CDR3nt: TGTGCCAGCAGCTACATGTCCGGACAGTTCTTC

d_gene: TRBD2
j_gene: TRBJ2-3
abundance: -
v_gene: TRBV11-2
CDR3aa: CASSLLAGDSDTQYF
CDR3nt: TGTGCCAGCAGCCTTCTAGCGGGAGACTCAGATACGCAGTATTTT

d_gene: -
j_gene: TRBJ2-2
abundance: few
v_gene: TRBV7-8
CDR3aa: CASSLVFGGITGELFF
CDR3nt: TGTGCCAGCAGCTTAGTATTTGGGGGAATAACCGGGGAGCTGTTTTTT

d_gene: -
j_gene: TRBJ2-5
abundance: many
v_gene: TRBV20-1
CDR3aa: CSPKDRTETQYF
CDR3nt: TGCAGTCCTAAAGACAGGACAGAGACCCAGTACTTC

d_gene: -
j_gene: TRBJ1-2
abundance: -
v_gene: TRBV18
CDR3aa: CASSPEQGNYGYTF
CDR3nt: TGTGCCAGCTCACCGGAGCAGGGGAACTATGGCTACACCTTC

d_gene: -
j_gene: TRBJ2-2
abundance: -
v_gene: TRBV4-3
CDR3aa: CASSQDPRATGELFF
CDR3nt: TGCGCCAGCAGCCAAGATCCGCGGGCCACCGGGGAGCTGTTTTTT

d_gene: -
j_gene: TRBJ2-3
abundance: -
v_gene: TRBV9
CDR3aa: CASRPPEGRGDTQYF
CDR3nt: TGTGCCAGCAGGCCCCCGGAGGGACGGGGGGATACGCAGTATTTT

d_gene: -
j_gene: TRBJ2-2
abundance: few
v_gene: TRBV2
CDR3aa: CASWAGDTGELFF
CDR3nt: TGTGCCAGCTGGGCTGGGGACACCGGGGAGCTGTTTTTT

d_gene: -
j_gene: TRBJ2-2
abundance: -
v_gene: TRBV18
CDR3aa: CASSPSLEKAREGELFF
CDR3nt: TGTGCCAGCTCACCGAGTTTGGAGAAAGCTCGGGAAGGGGAGCTGTTTTTT

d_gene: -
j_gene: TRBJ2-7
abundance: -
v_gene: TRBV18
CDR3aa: CASSQTGTTYEQYF
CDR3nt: TGTGCCAGCTCACAGACCGGGACGACCTACGAGCAGTACTTC

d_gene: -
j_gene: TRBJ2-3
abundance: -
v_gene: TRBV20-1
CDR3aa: CSAKQGGTQYF
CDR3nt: TGCAGTGCTAAGCAGGGGGGAACGCAGTATTTT

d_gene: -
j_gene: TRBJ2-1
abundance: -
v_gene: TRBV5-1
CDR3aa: CASSADVYNEQFF
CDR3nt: TGCGCCAGCAGCGCGGACGTCTACAATGAGCAGTTCTTC

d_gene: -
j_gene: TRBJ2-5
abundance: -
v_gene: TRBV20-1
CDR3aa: CSARDFDRIQETQYF
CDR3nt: TGCAGTGCTAGAGATTTCGACCGAATCCAAGAGACCCAGTACTTC

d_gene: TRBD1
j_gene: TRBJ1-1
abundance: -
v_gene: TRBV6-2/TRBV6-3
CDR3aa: CASRAGGSNTEAFF
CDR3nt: TGTGCCAGCAGGGCAGGGGGATCGAACACTGAAGCTTTCTTT

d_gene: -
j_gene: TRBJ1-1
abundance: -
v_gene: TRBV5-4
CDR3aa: CASSFDRSPLAVTEAFF
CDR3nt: TGTGCCAGCAGCTTTGACAGGTCACCCCTGGCGGTCACTGAAGCTTTCTTT

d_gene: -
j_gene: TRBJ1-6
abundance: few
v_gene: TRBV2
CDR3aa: CARSRGGSPLHF
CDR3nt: TGTGCCAGAAGCAGGGGAGGTTCACCCCTCCACTTT

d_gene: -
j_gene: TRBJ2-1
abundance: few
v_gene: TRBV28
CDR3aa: CATSYLDNEQFF
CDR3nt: TGTGCCACCTCCTACTTGGACAATGAGCAGTTCTTC

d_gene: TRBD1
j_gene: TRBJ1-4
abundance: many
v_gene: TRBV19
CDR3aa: CASSQQGQVANEKLFF
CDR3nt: TGTGCCAGTAGTCAACAAGGACAGGTCGCTAATGAAAAACTGTTTTTT

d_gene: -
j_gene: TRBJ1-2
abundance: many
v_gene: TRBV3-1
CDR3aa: CASSLYQHRYTF
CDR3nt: TGTGCCAGCAGCCTATACCAACATCGCTACACCTTC